The source of this T cell receptor (beta chain) is a study of shared clonotypes between healthy human individuals. Clones were sequenced by immunoSEQ multiplex PCR, and TCRdb holds only the in-frame ones, with some missing. In the table there are millions of clones, about 95% of which are singletons. Germline V gene lookup returns CDR1 SNHLY and CDR2 FYNNEI. The CDR3 sequence is 12 residues long. V dropped 7 bases and J dropped 8 bases, with 11 bases sitting between them. Terminally differentiated effector memory CD45RA+ cells were excluded by CCR7 positive selection of CD45RO-negative cells. The receptor comes from a man aged 18 to 29 in good health. Sequencing used naive CD8+ T cells sorted from blood. The chain uses TRBV2 and TRBJ1-4, with D maybe TRBD1 (6 bases). The CDR3 region has the DNA TGTGCCAGCATGGCAGGGGCCGAAAAACTGTTTTTT. Translating it yields CASMAGAEKLFF.